The 24 T cell receptor beta chains presented below share a single source sample, sequenced in a study of identical twins. One entry per CDR3 protein, called by TCRdb with MiXCR from the 5' RACE reads. The repertoire holds about 240,000 distinct CDR3 sequences, with approximately 7.9% as singletons. These data were also filed under a second study, of yellow fever vaccine responses in identical twins.

Sequenced input: CD8+ T cells sorted from blood. Receptor source: a woman under 30 in good health.

This clonotype was counted many times. Here the CDR3 DNA reads TGTGCCAGCAGTTTAGCGGGGAGGGAGGGCACAGATACGCAGTATTTT. Its translation is CASSLAGREGTDTQYF. The rearrangement joins TRBV12-3 or TRBV12-4 to TRBJ2-3, with 7 bases that match TRBD2. This CDR3 is 16 amino acids long. J was trimmed by 1 base and V by 0 bases; bases with no gene match: 4.

A note on this clonotype: A single base separates this from a much larger clone, so it may be a read error. The rearrangement links TRBV6-5 to TRBJ2-6; D tentatively fits TRBD1 or TRBD2 (5 bases each). Germline values: CDR1 MNHEY, CDR2 SVGAGI. Trimming removed 2 bases at V and 0 bases at J, with 5 bases between. CDR3 length: 15 amino acids. The CDR3 DNA reads as TGTGCCAGCAGTTACGGGGGCTCTGGGGCCAACGTCCTGACTTTC. Translating gives CASSYGGSGANVLTF.

This clonotype was observed a few times. This chain joins TRBV20-1 and TRBJ2-7; TRBD1 matches at 8 bases. Germline assignment: CDR1 DFQATT and CDR2 SNEGSKA (reference sequence). Losses at the gene ends were 0 bases for V and 3 bases for J; bases not matched to a gene: 7. CDR3 length: 15 amino acids. CDR3 sequence reads: CSARDPIQGVYEQYF. The CDR3 coding sequence is TGCAGTGCTAGAGACCCTATACAGGGGGTCTACGAGCAGTACTTC.

The chain couples TRBV28 to TRBJ2-7, with TRBD1 identical over 7 bases. Per the germline V gene, CDR1 is MDHEN and CDR2 is SYDVKM. V was pared by 4 bases and J by 3 bases, with 3 bases of the junction left unmatched. The length of the CDR3 is 13 residues. The CDR3 sequence is CASSYRGLYEQYF. In nucleotides, the CDR3 is TGTGCCAGCAGTTACAGGGGCCTCTACGAGCAGTACTTC.

This clonotype came up many times. This chain links TRBV5-1 with TRBJ2-5; possibly TRBD1 or TRBD2 for D (6 bases each). V was pared by 1 base and J by 5 bases, with 15 bases between. The CDR3 loop spans 15 amino acids. The germline V gene has CDR1 SGHRS and CDR2 YFSETQ. The chain's CDR3 is CASSLRGAARETQYF. The CDR3 DNA reads as TGCGCCAGCAGCTTGAGGGGGGCAGCCCGTGAGACCCAGTACTTC.

The CDR3 DNA reads as TGTGCCAGCAGTCCGGCGACAGGGGGCTCACCCCTCCACTTT. Translation gives CASSPATGGSPLHF. V gene TRBV2 combines with J gene TRBJ1-6, with 10 bases fitting TRBD1. Germline values: CDR1 SNHLY, CDR2 FYNNEI. This CDR3 contains 14 residues. The J segment lost 10 bases and the V segment lost 5 bases, leaving 5 bases of the junction unmatched. Using reference TRBV2 and TRBJ1-6 for the parts outside the CDR3, the full variable domain is EPEVTQTPSHQVTQMGQEVILRCVPISNHLYFYWYRQILGQKVEFLVSFYNNEISEKSEIFDDQFSVERPDGSNFTLKIRSTKLEDSAMYFCASSPATGGSPLHFGNGTRLTVT.

The rearrangement uses TRBV20-1 and TRBJ2-2; D may correspond to TRBD1 or TRBD2 (6 bases each). In germline, CDR1 is DFQATT, CDR2 SNEGSKA (reference sequence). This CDR3 region has 15 residues. With 0 bases removed from V and 7 bases from J, the gap between germline ends came to 15 bases. CDR3 sequence reads: CSARDRRGAIGELFF. The CDR3 nucleotides are TGCAGTGCTAGAGATCGTAGGGGGGCTATCGGGGAGCTGTTTTTT.

This clonotype was seen more than once but under ten times. The chain couples TRBV2 to TRBJ2-5; D gene ambiguous. Deletions cut 0 bases from V and 2 bases from J, with 7 bases between. The CDR3 has 14 residues. From germline, CDR1 is SNHLY and CDR2 FYNNEI. Here the CDR3 DNA reads TGTGCCAGCAGTGAAGCGTGGGATCAAGAGACCCAGTACTTC. Translated: CASSEAWDQETQYF.

The rearrangement links TRBV5-8 to TRBJ2-3, with D tentatively TRBD1 (7 bases). Trimming left V 3 bases short and J 2 bases short, with 13 bases between. Germline assignment: CDR1 SGHTS and CDR2 YDEGEE. This CDR3 region has 15 residues. CDR3 sequence reads: CASSSDREATDTQYF. The DNA for the CDR3 is TGTGCCAGCAGCTCCGACAGGGAGGCCACAGATACGCAGTATTTT. The full variable domain, with the rest looked up from reference TRBV5-8 and TRBJ2-3, is EAGVTQSPTHLIKTRGQQATLRCSPISGHTSVYWYQQALGLGLQFLLWYDEGEERNRGNFPPRFSGRQFPNYSSELNVNALELEDSALYLCASSSDREATDTQYFGPGTRLTVL.

This clonotype was detected a few times. This chain joins TRBV6-1 and TRBJ2-1; D remains unclear. The CDR3 consists of 12 residues. Trimming took 6 bases from V and 6 from J, leaving 9 bases between them. The germline V gene encodes CDR1 MNHNS and CDR2 SASEGT. The CDR3 DNA reads TGTGCCAGCAGATCCACGGGCAATGAGCAGTTCTTC. Residues: CASRSTGNEQFF.

This clonotype was seen a handful of times. The chain couples TRBV2 to TRBJ2-2; 11 bases match TRBD2. The V gene end was trimmed by 6 bases and the J gene end by 7 bases; junction bases not matched to a gene: 4. CDR1 is SNHLY and CDR2 is FYNNEI in the germline V gene. This CDR3 is built from 14 residues. CDR3: CASRLAGDNGELFF. Written as DNA, the CDR3 is TGTGCCAGCAGACTAGCGGGAGATAACGGGGAGCTGTTTTTT. Using reference TRBV2 and TRBJ2-2 for the parts outside the CDR3, the full variable domain is EPEVTQTPSHQVTQMGQEVILRCVPISNHLYFYWYRQILGQKVEFLVSFYNNEISEKSEIFDDQFSVERPDGSNFTLKIRSTKLEDSAMYFCASRLAGDNGELFFGEGSRLTVL.

The chain is built from TRBV11-1 and TRBJ2-3; 7 bases are a match to TRBD2. This CDR3 spans 16 amino acids. V lost 4 bases, J lost 6 bases, and 13 bases stayed unmatched. Germline V CDR1 and CDR2: SGHAT, FQDESV (reference sequence). The CDR3 region has the DNA TGTGCCAGCAGCTCCCGATACCTTACTAGCGCGGATACGCAGTATTTT. Residues: CASSSRYLTSADTQYF.

This chain uses TRBV12-2 with TRBJ2-7; no DNA check was done on the table's D call, TRBD2. TRBV12-2 constitutes a pseudogene. The CDR3 sequence is 20 residues long. The CDR3: CASRSARGGTSGGPHYEQYV. The CDR3 coding sequence is TGTGCAAGTCGCTCGGCGCGTGGGGGGACTAGCGGGGGACCACACTACGAGCAGTACGTC.

This clonotype was observed a few times. V and J are TRBV20-1 and TRBJ1-1; no firm D call. V was clipped by 3 bases and J by 0 bases, with 14 bases between them. Germline lookup yields CDR1 DFQATT and CDR2 SNEGSKA (reference sequence). This CDR3 region has 15 residues. CDR3 DNA sequence: TGCAGTGCTAGGACCCTAGATCGCATGAACACTGAAGCTTTCTTT. This translates into CSARTLDRMNTEAFF.

There are many counts of this clonotype. The V gene is TRBV7-9, the J gene TRBJ1-2, with TRBD1 as a possible D gene (6 bases). V dropped 4 bases and J dropped 7 bases, with 13 bases sitting between them. CDR3 length: 13 amino acids. The germline V gene has CDR1 SEHNR and CDR2 FQNEAQ (reference sequence). The DNA for the CDR3 is TGTGCCAGCAGCTCACCTCTGGGGGCTGGCTACACCTTC. Protein sequence: CASSSPLGAGYTF. The full variable domain, rest sourced from reference TRBV7-9 and TRBJ1-2, is DTGVSQNPRHKITKRGQNVTFRCDPISEHNRLYWYRQTLGQGPEFLTYFQNEAQLEKSRLLSDRFSAERPKGSFSTLEIQRTEQGDSAMYLCASSSPLGAGYTFGSGTRLTVV.

The sample holds many counts of this clonotype. The chain combines TRBV28 with TRBJ2-5, with D perhaps matching TRBD1 (5 bases). Trimming shortened V by 6 bases and J by 0 bases, and 11 bases separated the two germline ends. CDR1 and CDR2 (germline): MDHEN, SYDVKM. This CDR3 spans 14 amino acids. The CDR3 sequence is CASRPWGNQETQYF. The CDR3 DNA is TGTGCCAGCAGACCTTGGGGCAACCAAGAGACCCAGTACTTC.

The genes are TRBV7-9 and TRBJ2-7; D may be TRBD1 (5 bases). V was pared by 1 base and J by 3 bases, with 10 bases between. This CDR3 is built from 14 residues. Germline V lookup: CDR1 SEHNR, CDR2 FQNEAQ (reference sequence). The CDR3 spells CASSLDDSVYEQYV. CDR3 in DNA: TGTGCCAGCAGCTTAGATGACAGCGTCTACGAGCAGTACGTC.

The V gene is TRBV7-9, the J gene TRBJ2-1, with 13 bases that match TRBD2. Unmatched junction bases numbered 4, after V lost 1 base and J lost 7 bases. The CDR3 is made up of 16 amino acids. Germline V CDR1 and CDR2: SEHNR, FQNEAQ (reference sequence). The CDR3 sequence is CASSLVGLAGFNEQFF. The CDR3 region has the DNA TGTGCCAGCAGCTTAGTGGGACTAGCGGGATTTAATGAGCAGTTCTTC.

In its sample, this clonotype was seen many times. V usage is TRBV10-3 and J usage is TRBJ1-2; D not resolved. With 6 bases removed from V and 2 bases from J, the gap between germline ends came to 7 bases. CDR3 length: 12 residues. Germline assignment: CDR1 ENHRY and CDR2 SYGVKD. The CDR3 spells CAIRTENYGYTF. The CDR3 DNA follows: TGTGCCATCAGGACTGAGAACTATGGCTACACCTTC.

This clonotype showed up just a few times. V is TRBV7-6 and J is TRBJ2-7; 9 bases are shared with TRBD2. CDR1 is SGHVS, CDR2 FNYEAQ, per germline. With V trimmed by 2 bases and J by 4 bases, 6 bases remained unmatched. The CDR3 extends over 15 amino acids. CDR3 sequence: CASSLNLAGLYEQYF. CDR3 DNA sequence: TGTGCCAGCAGCTTAAATCTAGCGGGATTATACGAGCAGTACTTC.

At least ten counts were recorded for this clonotype. This chain's CDR3 is CASSLWGGDNEQFF. CDR3 sequence (DNA): TGTGCCAGCAGTTTATGGGGCGGAGACAATGAGCAGTTCTTC. The rearrangement uses TRBV28 and TRBJ2-1; D unresolved. V was cut by 0 bases and J by 5 bases, with 8 bases left in between. The CDR3 is made up of 14 amino acids. Germline values: CDR1 MDHEN, CDR2 SYDVKM.

This clonotype has ten or more counts. This chain joins TRBV3-1 and TRBJ2-7; TRBD1 might be the D (5 bases). Trimming left V 0 bases short and J 3 bases short, with 15 bases between. Germline CDR1 and CDR2: LGHDT and YNNKEL (reference sequence). This CDR3 is 16 amino acids long. DNA for the CDR3: TGTGCCAGCAGCCAAGACCCCAGGGCGCATATCTACGAGCAGTACGTC. It yields the protein CASSQDPRAHIYEQYV.

This clonotype was detected many times. This sequence joins TRBV20-1 and TRBJ1-2; D not resolved. The CDR3 covers 13 residues. Trimming shortened V by 1 base and J by 3 bases, and 9 bases separated the two germline ends. Germline-derived CDR1 and CDR2 are DFQATT and SNEGSKA (reference sequence). The CDR3: CSARVDTDYGYTF. The DNA of the CDR3 is TGCAGTGCTAGAGTTGACACCGACTATGGCTACACCTTC.

This clonotype was found many times. Written as DNA, the CDR3 is TGTGCCATCAGTGACGGGGGGATTAACACCGGGGAGCTGTTTTTT. It yields the protein CAISDGGINTGELFF. The V gene is TRBV10-3, the J gene TRBJ2-2; 7 bases are shared with TRBD2. V lost 3 bases to trimming and J lost 2 bases; unmatched junction nucleotides: 3. Germline assignment: CDR1 ENHRY and CDR2 SYGVKD. The length of the CDR3 is 15 residues.